The source of this T cell receptor (beta chain) is a study of chemoradiotherapy in HPV16-positive cancers. Some clones are missing from TCRdb's copy, which holds only in-frame ones; the method was immunoSEQ multiplex PCR. This sample has thousands of clones, with approximately 72% found just once. This clone occurred once. The clonotype comes from a human donor with HPV-associated anogenital cancer. The specimen was tumor tissue, collected from a patient who underwent chemoradiotherapy.

Written as DNA, the CDR3 is TGCGCCAGCAGTGAGCGGGGGAAGGAGGAAGCTTTCTTT. As protein: CASSERGKEEAFF. The chain couples TRBV10-2 to TRBJ1-1, with a tentative D call TRBD1 (5 bases). Trimming removed 2 bases from V and 8 bases from J, with 12 bases in between. From germline, CDR1 is WSHSY and CDR2 SAAADI. The CDR3 consists of 13 residues.